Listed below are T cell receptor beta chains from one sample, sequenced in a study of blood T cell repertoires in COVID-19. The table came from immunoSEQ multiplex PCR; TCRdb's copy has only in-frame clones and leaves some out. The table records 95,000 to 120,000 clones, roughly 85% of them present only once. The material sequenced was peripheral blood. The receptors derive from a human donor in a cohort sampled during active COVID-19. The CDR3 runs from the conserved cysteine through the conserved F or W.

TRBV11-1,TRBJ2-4,CASSSELLAKNIQYF
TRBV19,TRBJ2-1,CASTPVQSGYNEQFF
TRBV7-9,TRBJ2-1,CASSLLVNEQFF
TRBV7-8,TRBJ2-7,CASSLGGLAGQYF
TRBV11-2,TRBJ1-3,CASSLGGLGNTIYF
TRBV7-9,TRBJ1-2,CASSFPSRGDYGYTF
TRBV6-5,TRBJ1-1,CASSSGEGTEAFF
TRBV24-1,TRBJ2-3,CATSFKRERRTDTQYF
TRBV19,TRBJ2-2,CASSIREARELFF
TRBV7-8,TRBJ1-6,CASSLTDSANSPLHF
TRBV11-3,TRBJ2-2,CASSPGQGEPGELFF
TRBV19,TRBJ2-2,CASSIDLSQTGELFF
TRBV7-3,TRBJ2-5,CASSFSGGGETQYF
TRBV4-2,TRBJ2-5,CASSHLGQGQETQYF
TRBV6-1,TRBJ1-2,CASSEPVYGYTF
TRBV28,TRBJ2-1,CASSLGTSGGANEQFF
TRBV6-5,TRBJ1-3,CASSDTPSSGNTIYF
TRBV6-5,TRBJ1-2,CASRDSAYGYTF
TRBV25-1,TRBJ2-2,CASSVPYLGGDTGELFF
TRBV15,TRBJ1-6,CATSTGTNGNSPLHF
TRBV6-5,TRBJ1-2,CASSYGPANYGYTF
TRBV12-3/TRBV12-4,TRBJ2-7,CASSLARGYEQYF
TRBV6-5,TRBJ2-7,CASSSSGTSIREQYF
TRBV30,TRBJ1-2,CAWSPQKTYGYTF
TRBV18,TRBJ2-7,CASSPTTEGEQYF
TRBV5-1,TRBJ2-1,CASSLTTGTMNEQFF
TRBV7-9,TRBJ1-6,CASSLGGTGGFNSPLHF
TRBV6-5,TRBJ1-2,CASSYGGQVNYGYTF
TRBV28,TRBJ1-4,CASSSSGTGKEKLFF
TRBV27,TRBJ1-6,CASSFLSRGNSPLHF
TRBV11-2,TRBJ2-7,CASSFGTGEYEQYF
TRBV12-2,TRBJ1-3,CASRLCPLDVNQELF